A single sample gave rise to the 18 T cell receptor beta chains below, sequenced in a study of long-term antiretroviral therapy in people with HIV. Sequencing relied on immunoSEQ assay v3.0, run at survey level. Some clones are missing from TCRdb's copy, which holds only in-frame ones; the method was immunoSEQ multiplex PCR. The table shows approximately 30,000 clones, with roughly 80% occurring only once. Source: unsorted PBMCs, taken 0.8 years before starting antiretroviral therapy. The receptors derive from a man between 18 and 35 years old with HIV.

The chain carries TRBV29-1 and TRBJ2-1; no definite D call. This CDR3 is built from 12 residues. Germline CDR1 SQVTM, CDR2 ANQGSEA. Deletions cut 4 bases from V and 8 bases from J, with 12 bases between. CDR3 sequence: CSVVGLTYEQFF. The CDR3 DNA sequence: TGCAGCGTTGTGGGGTTAACCTATGAGCAGTTCTTC.

V gene TRBV7-8 combines with J gene TRBJ2-7, with D possibly matching TRBD1 (6 bases). The CDR3 contains 14 residues. Germline V gives CDR1 SGHVS, CDR2 FQNEAQ. The V end lost 5 bases, the J end lost 6 bases, and 17 bases lay between the germline ends. CDR3 sequence: CASSDSGHRAEQYF. The CDR3, as DNA: TGTGCCAGCAGCGATTCGGGACACCGCGCCGAGCAGTACTTC. The whole variable domain, remainder taken from reference TRBV7-8 and TRBJ2-7, is GAGVSQSPRYKVAKRGQDVALRCDPISGHVSLFWYQQALGQGPEFLTYFQNEAQLDKSGLPSDRFFAERPEGSVSTLKIQRTQQEDSAVYLCASSDSGHRAEQYFGPGTRLTVT.

This clone has more than one count but fewer than ten. The CDR3: CASSPGTRYDYTF. The CDR3 nucleotides read TGTGCCAGCTCACCCGGGACCCGATACGACTACACCTTC. This chain links TRBV18 with TRBJ1-2, with D perhaps TRBD1 (5 bases). V was clipped by 3 bases and J by 10 bases, with 15 bases between them. CDR3 length equals 13 residues. In germline, CDR1 is KGHSH, CDR2 LQKENI. Full variable domain (remainder filled in from reference TRBV18 and TRBJ1-2): NAGVMQNPRHLVRRRGQEARLRCSPMKGHSHVYWYRQLPEEGLKFMVYLQKENIIDESGMPKERFSAEFPKEGPSILRIQQVVRGDSAAYFCASSPGTRYDYTFGSGTRLTVV.

V is TRBV5-1 and J is TRBJ2-3; D could derive from TRBD1 or TRBD2 (5 bases each). The CDR3 totals 16 residues. Germline loops: CDR1 SGHRS, CDR2 YFSETQ. Trimming left V 0 bases short and J 2 bases short, with 13 bases between. The CDR3 DNA reads as TGCGCCAGCAGCTTGGTAAGAGGGGCCTACACAGATACGCAGTATTTT. It is translated as CASSLVRGAYTDTQYF.

This rearrangement joins TRBV30 to TRBJ2-3; 8 bases are shared with TRBD1. Germline V gene data show CDR1 as GTSNPN and CDR2 as SVGIG (reference sequence). The CDR3 extends over 15 amino acids. The trim removed 3 bases at V and 1 base at J, leaving 6 bases unmatched. CDR3 loop: CAWRNRGIGTDTQYF. As DNA, the CDR3 is TGTGCCTGGAGGAACAGGGGGATAGGCACAGATACGCAGTATTTT.

The chain is built from TRBV7-9 and TRBJ2-2, with a possible D match to TRBD1 (6 bases). The germline V gene has CDR1 SEHNR and CDR2 FQNEAQ (reference sequence). V lost 5 bases, J lost 8 bases, and 18 bases lay in between. CDR3 size: 15 residues. The CDR3 protein is CASSISDSRGGELFF. In DNA, the CDR3 is TGTGCCAGCAGCATATCGGACAGCCGAGGAGGGGAGCTGTTTTTT.

Comments on this clone: The junction departs from germline at one end; a sequencing error may be responsible. The genes are TRBV14 and TRBJ1-3; D uncertain. This CDR3 is 12 amino acids long. Germline V gene sequence: CDR1 SGHDN, CDR2 FVKESK. CDR3 bases: TGTGCCAGCAGCTGGACTGGGAACACCATATATTTT. Residues: CASSWTGNTIYF.

The chain joins TRBV2 to TRBJ1-2, with TRBD1 identical over 7 bases. Germline CDR1 SNHLY, CDR2 FYNNEI. The CDR3 sequence is 12 residues long. J gave up 6 bases and V 3 bases, and 1 base lay outside the gene matches. CDR3 amino acids: CASSDDRDGYTF. The CDR3 nucleotides are TGTGCCAGCAGTGACGACAGGGATGGCTACACCTTC. Combining the CDR3 with reference TRBV2 and TRBJ1-2 gives the whole variable domain EPEVTQTPSHQVTQMGQEVILRCVPISNHLYFYWYRQILGQKVEFLVSFYNNEISEKSEIFDDQFSVERPDGSNFTLKIRSTKLEDSAMYFCASSDDRDGYTFGSGTRLTVV.

The chain joins TRBV6-5 to TRBJ1-1; D is undetermined. The CDR3 is 14 amino acids. Germline V gene data show CDR1 as MNHEY and CDR2 as SVGAGI. V shed 5 bases and J shed 2 bases, with 12 bases lying between them. CDR3 DNA: TGTGCCAGCAGTCCAACACCCCGAAACACTGAAGCTTTCTTT. It specifies CASSPTPRNTEAFF.

As regards this clone: Other DNA sequences of this sample code for an identical CDR3. The CDR3 DNA reads TGTGCCAGCAGTTACTCGCCAGGGCGCGACGAGCAGTACTTC. Protein product: CASSYSPGRDEQYF. V is TRBV6-6 and J is TRBJ2-7; possible D gene TRBD1, 5 bases. Trimming took off 0 bases at V and 5 bases at J, with 11 bases between the two ends. The CDR3 sequence is 14 residues long. CDR1 and CDR2 from the germline V gene are MNHNY and SVGAGI (reference sequence).

The chain uses TRBV30 and TRBJ2-3, with TRBD2 matching 9 bases. This CDR3 is 15 amino acids long. The germline V gene encodes CDR1 GTSNPN and CDR2 SVGIG (reference sequence). V dropped 5 bases and J dropped 0; count of bases not matched to a gene: 6. The CDR3 nucleotides are TGTGCCTGGGGGCTAGCGGGGAAGAGCACAGATACGCAGTATTTT. It encodes CAWGLAGKSTDTQYF.

A few counts support this clone. This chain links TRBV4-3 with TRBJ2-7, with D possibly called TRBD1 or TRBD2 (5 bases each). This CDR3 has 16 residues. The V and J ends lost 3 bases and 2 bases respectively, with 17 bases between them. The germline V gene encodes CDR1 LGHNA and CDR2 YSLEER. In DNA, the CDR3 is TGCGCCAGCAGCCACAAGAGGGACGTCAAACCCTACGAGCAGTACTTC. It yields the protein CASSHKRDVKPYEQYF.

This sequence joins TRBV27 and TRBJ2-5; TRBD1 is a possible D gene (5 bases). Trimming stripped 5 bases from V and 3 bases from J, with 22 bases between. CDR3 length equals 17 residues. The V gene's germline CDR1 is MNHEY and CDR2 SMNVEV (reference sequence). The CDR3 DNA sequence: TGTGCCAGCAGTCCTGGTCCAGGGATGGGCGGAGAAGAGACCCAGTACTTC. Encoded protein: CASSPGPGMGGEETQYF.

The chain carries TRBV9 and TRBJ1-3, with no clear D. Looked up from germline, CDR1 is SGDLS and CDR2 is YYNGEE. CDR3 length equals 15 residues. V shed 4 bases and J shed 3 bases, with 14 bases lying between them. The CDR3 reads CASSPARGFGNTIYF. CDR3 sequence (DNA): TGTGCCAGCAGCCCAGCACGGGGATTTGGAAACACCATATATTTT.

This clone was seen just once. This chain uses TRBV9 with TRBJ1-6; 7 bases fit TRBD1. From germline, CDR1 is SGDLS and CDR2 YYNGEE. This CDR3 has 16 amino acids. The V gene end was trimmed by 5 bases and the J gene end by 6 bases; junction bases not matched to a gene: 11. The CDR3 loop is CASSPTGTEINSPLHF. The CDR3 DNA sequence: TGTGCCAGCAGTCCGACGGGGACAGAGATTAATTCACCCCTCCACTTT.

This clone has more than one count but fewer than ten. V gene TRBV7-6 combines with J gene TRBJ2-3; TRBD2 aligns across 7 bases. Looked up from germline, CDR1 is SGHVS and CDR2 is FNYEAQ. The CDR3 is made up of 15 amino acids. With 0 bases clipped from V and 2 bases from J, the junction kept 2 bases outside the gene matches. Written as DNA, the CDR3 is TGTGCCAGCAGCTTAGCGGGGGGGTCCACAGATACGCAGTATTTT. The encoded protein is CASSLAGGSTDTQYF. Full variable domain (outside the CDR3, taken from reference TRBV7-6 and TRBJ2-3): GAGVSQSPRYKVTKRGQDVALRCDPISGHVSLYWYRQALGQGPEFLTYFNYEAQQDKSGLPNDRFSAERPEGSISTLTIQRTEQRDSAMYRCASSLAGGSTDTQYFGPGTRLTVL.

This clone was found a few times. The chain carries TRBV14 and TRBJ1-2, with no clear D. The CDR3 sequence is 15 residues long. Germline V gene sequence: CDR1 SGHDN, CDR2 FVKESK. Trimming left V 1 base short and J 0 bases short, with 9 bases between. The chain's CDR3 is CASSQGYGANYGYTF. CDR3 nucleotide sequence: TGTGCCAGCAGCCAAGGGTACGGAGCTAACTATGGCTACACCTTC. The full variable domain, rest sourced from reference TRBV14 and TRBJ1-2, is EAGVTQFPSHSVIEKGQTVTLRCDPISGHDNLYWYRRVMGKEIKFLLHFVKESKQDESGMPNNRFLAERTGGTYSTLKVQPAELEDSGVYFCASSQGYGANYGYTFGSGTRLTVV.

This chain joins TRBV9 and TRBJ1-1; D ambiguous. Trimming cost V 1 base and J 4 bases, with 8 bases left between them. CDR3 length: 13 amino acids. The germline CDR1 and CDR2 sequences are SGDLS and YYNGEE. CDR3 protein: CASSVWVGTEAFF. The CDR3 coding sequence is TGTGCCAGCAGCGTATGGGTGGGCACTGAAGCTTTCTTT.